The 29 T cell receptor beta chains presented below share a single source sample, sequenced in a study of blood T cell repertoires in COVID-19. TCRdb's table, derived via immunoSEQ multiplex PCR, lists solely in-frame clones and lacks some. This table has fewer than 85,000 clones, approximately 88% appearing once. The specimen sequenced was peripheral blood. Receptors were obtained from a human donor in a cohort sampled during active COVID-19.

The V and J genes are TRBV21-1 and TRBJ2-7; TRBD2, the table's D call, lacks a check against the DNA. TRBV21-1 is a known pseudogene. The CDR3 length is 15 residues. For the CDR3, the DNA is TGTGCCAGCAGCAACTCTCGCTGCGGCTCCTACGAGCAGTACTTC. It is translated as CASSNSRCGSYEQYF.

V and J are TRBV29-1 and TRBJ2-7; TRBD2 matches at 7 bases. V was pared by 6 bases and J by 6 bases, with 5 bases of the junction left unmatched. This CDR3 comprises 11 residues. CDR1 and CDR2 from the germline V gene are SQVTM and ANQGSEA. The CDR3 protein is CSVGEGSEQYF. CDR3 nucleotide sequence: TGCAGCGTGGGGGAGGGGAGCGAGCAGTACTTC.

The chain joins TRBV5-4 to TRBJ2-1; 8 positions agree with TRBD2. This CDR3 comprises 17 residues. The ends lost 3 bases at V and 4 bases at J; junction bases unmatched: 12. CDR1 and CDR2 from the germline V gene are SGHNT and YYREEE (reference sequence). CDR3 DNA: TGTGCCAGCAGCTCGGGGGGGGGCAGAAGCACGTACAATGAGCAGTTCTTC. This encodes CASSSGGGRSTYNEQFF.

The rearrangement joins TRBV12-5 to TRBJ2-3; 7 bases are shared with TRBD1. Germline CDR1 and CDR2: LGHNT and FRNRAP. V gave up 7 bases and J gave up 2 bases; unmatched junction bases: 6. The CDR3 is 14 amino acids. This CDR3 is CASALDRVTDTQYF. The CDR3 nucleotides are TGTGCTAGTGCCCTAGACAGGGTCACAGATACGCAGTATTTT. The whole variable domain, remainder taken from reference TRBV12-5 and TRBJ2-3, is DARVTQTPRHKVTEMGQEVTMRCQPILGHNTVFWYRQTMMQGLELLAYFRNRAPLDDSGMPKDRFSAEMPDATLATLKIQPSEPRDSAVYFCASALDRVTDTQYFGPGTRLTVL.

The chain links TRBV2 to TRBJ2-3, with 7 bases that match TRBD2. With V trimmed by 8 bases and J by 2 bases, 4 bases remained unmatched. The CDR3 spans 13 residues. Per germline, CDR1 SNHLY and CDR2 FYNNEI. CDR3 region: CASLAEHTDTQYF. In DNA form, the CDR3 reads TGTGCCAGCCTAGCGGAACACACAGATACGCAGTATTTT.

This chain joins TRBV7-6 and TRBJ2-1, with TRBD2 identical over 7 bases. The CDR3 extends over 21 amino acids. The germline V gene has CDR1 SGHVS and CDR2 FNYEAQ. V dropped 1 base and J dropped 1; count of bases not matched to a gene: 19. CDR3 region: CASSLVESGAGVIPSYNEQFF. In DNA form, the CDR3 reads TGTGCCAGCAGCTTAGTAGAATCCGGGGCGGGAGTAATCCCATCCTACAATGAGCAGTTCTTC.

The chain has TRBV14 and TRBJ1-4; D call uncertain. V was clipped by 1 base and J by 3 bases, with 12 bases between them. CDR3 length equals 16 residues. In germline, CDR1 is SGHDN, CDR2 FVKESK. The CDR3 region is CASSQGLARSNEKLFF. CDR3 coding DNA: TGTGCCAGCAGCCAAGGTCTGGCCAGATCTAATGAAAAACTGTTTTTT.

This chain joins TRBV28 and TRBJ2-3, with TRBD2 identical over 8 bases. The CDR3 length is 15 residues. J lost 7 bases, V lost 10 bases, and 16 bases had no gene match. Looked up from germline, CDR1 is MDHEN and CDR2 is SYDVKM. The CDR3 loop is CATLLLARGGHTQYF. In nucleotides, the CDR3 is TGTGCCACCCTACTACTCGCACGGGGGGGTCATACGCAGTATTTT.

The chain employs TRBV4-1 and TRBJ1-6; possibly TRBD1 for D (5 bases). The CDR3 covers 15 residues. Deletions cut 3 bases from V and 11 bases from J, with 17 bases between. CDR1 MGHRA and CDR2 YSYEKL come from the germline V gene. The DNA of the CDR3 is TGCGCCAGCAGCCACTCCAGGGTTGTCGACGCACCCCTCCACTTT. It specifies CASSHSRVVDAPLHF.

The chain has TRBV6-5 and TRBJ2-6, with a tentative D call TRBD1 (5 bases). Germline lookup yields CDR1 MNHEY and CDR2 SVGAGI. Trimming pared 7 bases from V and 4 bases from J, leaving 11 bases between. The length of the CDR3 is 14 residues. The CDR3 is CASKAQAGANVLTF. Written as DNA, the CDR3 is TGTGCCAGCAAGGCACAGGCCGGGGCCAACGTCCTGACTTTC.

This chain joins TRBV6-6 and TRBJ2-4; 10 nucleotides match TRBD1. Germline V gene lookup returns CDR1 MNHNY and CDR2 SVGAGI (reference sequence). This CDR3 comprises 15 residues. With 5 bases clipped from V and 9 bases from J, the junction kept 10 bases outside the gene matches. For the CDR3, the DNA is TGTGCCAGCAGTCAGGACAGGGGGGATGTTGGCATTCAGTACTTC. It yields the protein CASSQDRGDVGIQYF.

The V gene is TRBV11-2, the J gene TRBJ2-5; D might be TRBD1 (5 bases). This CDR3 has 16 residues. Between the trimmed V and J ends, which lost 0 bases and 1 base, there was a span of 12 bases. Germline V lookup: CDR1 SGHAT, CDR2 FQNNGV. The CDR3 bases are TGTGCCAGCAGCTTAGACCCAGGGAACCCCCAAGAGACCCAGTACTTC. This translates into CASSLDPGNPQETQYF.

The rearrangement uses TRBV30 and TRBJ1-1, with D uncertain. CDR3 length: 15 amino acids. V dropped 2 bases and J dropped 3 bases, with 16 bases sitting between them. Germline-derived CDR1 and CDR2 are GTSNPN and SVGIG (reference sequence). In nucleotides, the CDR3 is TGTGCCTGGAGTAGATGGGGAGGTAGGGACACTGAAGCTTTCTTT. It encodes CAWSRWGGRDTEAFF.

As concerns this clone: One end of the junction does not line up with germline, which may come from a read error. V usage is TRBV30 and J usage is TRBJ2-3; 9 bases align to TRBD2. The CDR3 has 16 residues. CDR1 and CDR2 from the germline V gene are GTSNPN and SVGIG (reference sequence). In DNA form, the CDR3 reads TGTGCCTGGAACCCCGGACTAGCGTCGAGCACTGATACGCAGTATTTT. Translated, it gives CAWNPGLASSTDTQYF.

V gene TRBV9 combines with J gene TRBJ2-5, with D possibly TRBD2 on 6 matching bases. This CDR3 comprises 16 residues. The V gene lost 0 bases and the J gene lost 7 bases, with 19 bases spanning the gap. The germline CDR1 and CDR2 sequences are SGDLS and YYNGEE. CDR3 amino acids: CASSVGTGTPMTTQYF. DNA for the CDR3: TGTGCCAGCAGCGTAGGGACCGGGACTCCCATGACGACCCAGTACTTC.

This chain joins TRBV28 and TRBJ2-3; TRBD2 agrees at 12 bases. This CDR3 has 15 amino acids. V shed 8 bases, J shed 5 bases, and the junction held 8 bases outside the gene matches. CDR1 is MDHEN, CDR2 SYDVKM, per germline. The CDR3 is CASLLAGGPIDTQYF. The CDR3 bases are TGTGCCAGCCTACTAGCGGGGGGCCCCATAGATACGCAGTATTTT.

This clone was found a few times. This chain joins TRBV3-1 (or the pseudogene TRBV3-2) and TRBJ2-2; possible D gene TRBD2, 5 bases. The CDR3 sequence is 18 residues long. Trimming shortened V by 3 bases and J by 1 base, and 18 bases separated the two germline ends. CDR1 LGHDT and CDR2 YNNKEL come from the germline V gene (reference sequence). CDR3 residues: CASSHGNPLVLNTGELFF. The CDR3 coding sequence is TGTGCCAGCAGCCATGGGAACCCACTAGTTCTGAACACCGGGGAGCTGTTTTTT.

V usage is TRBV18 and J usage is TRBJ2-3; tentatively, D is TRBD2 (5 bases). This CDR3 is 14 amino acids long. Germline V gene sequence: CDR1 KGHSH, CDR2 LQKENI. V dropped 3 bases and J dropped 2 bases, with 9 bases sitting between them. The CDR3 nucleotides read TGTGCCAGCTCACCCGGACTGAACACAGATACGCAGTATTTT. Encoded protein: CASSPGLNTDTQYF.

The chain employs TRBV5-4 and TRBJ2-2, with TRBD1 matching 7 bases. CDR1 SGHNT and CDR2 YYREEE come from the germline V gene (reference sequence). J lost 2 bases, V lost 4 bases, and 8 bases had no gene match. The CDR3 consists of 16 residues. The CDR3 here is CASSAPRDRNTGELFF. The CDR3 region has the DNA TGTGCCAGCAGCGCCCCCCGGGACAGAAACACCGGGGAGCTGTTTTTT.

The V and J genes are TRBV24-1 and TRBJ2-5; TRBD1 agrees at 7 bases. Looked up from germline, CDR1 is KGHDR and CDR2 is SFDVKD. This CDR3 is 17 amino acids long. V shed 1 base and J 5 bases; nucleotides not matched to a gene: 12. The CDR3 protein is CATSDLLGRGSGETQYF. CDR3 nucleotide sequence: TGTGCCACCAGTGATTTACTGGGCAGGGGGAGTGGGGAGACCCAGTACTTC.

This clone was recorded a few times. The chain links TRBV7-9 to TRBJ2-7; D might be TRBD1 (5 bases). The CDR3 runs to 12 residues. Between the trimmed V and J ends, which lost 2 bases and 4 bases, there was a span of 6 bases. Germline assignment: CDR1 SEHNR and CDR2 FQNEAQ (reference sequence). The CDR3 coding sequence is TGTGCCAGCAGCTTACAGGGTTACGAGCAGTACTTC. It translates to CASSLQGYEQYF.

The rearrangement joins TRBV5-8 to TRBJ1-5; D remains ambiguous. The germline gives CDR1 SGHTS, CDR2 YDEGEE. The V gene lost 3 bases and the J gene lost 4 bases, with 11 bases spanning the gap. There are 14 residues in the CDR3. The CDR3 spells CASSSKMRNQPQHF. The CDR3 nucleotides read TGTGCCAGCAGCTCAAAAATGAGAAATCAGCCCCAGCATTTT.

V is TRBV5-5 and J is TRBJ1-3, with no clear D. Trimming cost V 4 bases and J 4 bases, with 15 bases left between them. Germline CDR1 SGHKS, CDR2 YYEKEE (reference sequence). This CDR3 comprises 15 residues. DNA of the CDR3: TGTGCCAGCAGCCCGGTGGTACGGTTAGGAAACACCATATATTTT. Its protein is CASSPVVRLGNTIYF.

This clone was seen just once. This chain joins TRBV5-6 and TRBJ2-5, with TRBD2 matching over 14 bases. V was clipped by 2 bases and J by 5 bases; unmatched bases: 2. The CDR3 is 15 residues long. Germline CDR1 reads SGHDT; CDR2 reads YYEEEE. The CDR3 nucleotides read TGTGCCAGCAGCTTACGGACTAGCGGGGGGGAGACCCAGTACTTC. Translated, it gives CASSLRTSGGETQYF.

This sequence joins TRBV7-9 and TRBJ1-4; 7 positions match TRBD1. V was clipped by 5 bases and J by 8 bases; unmatched bases: 5. Germline V gene lookup returns CDR1 SEHNR and CDR2 FQNEAQ (reference sequence). This CDR3 spans 13 amino acids. The chain's CDR3 is CASSRDSTEKLFF. The CDR3 DNA reads TGTGCCAGCAGCCGGGACAGTACGGAAAAACTGTTTTTT.

The chain carries TRBV19 and TRBJ2-6; 7 bases are shared with TRBD2. The junction had 10 bases not matched to a gene; V was cut back by 3 bases and J by 2 bases. CDR1 is LNHDA, CDR2 SQIVND, per germline (reference sequence). There are 18 residues in the CDR3. In DNA, the CDR3 is TGTGCCAGTAGTATTTATGAAATGGGGGGGGCTGGGGCCAACGTCCTGACTTTC. Translated, it gives CASSIYEMGGAGANVLTF.

The J gene is TRBJ2-5, the V gene TRBV7-2; 8 bases are shared with TRBD2. This CDR3 comprises 14 residues. The germline V gene has CDR1 SGHTA and CDR2 FQGNSA. The J segment lost 5 bases and the V segment lost 6 bases, leaving 8 bases of the junction unmatched. DNA for the CDR3: TGTGCCAGCAGATTCGGGGGGGGCCGGGAGACCCAGTACTTC. Protein: CASRFGGGRETQYF.

The gene calls are TRBV3-1 (or the pseudogene TRBV3-2) and TRBJ2-3; no definite D call. The germline CDR1 and CDR2 sequences are LGHDT and YNNKEL (reference sequence). V lost 3 bases and J lost 5, with 3 bases in between. The CDR3 has 11 amino acids. In nucleotides, the CDR3 is TGTGCCAGCAGCCAGAGAGATACGCAGTATTTT. Translated: CASSQRDTQYF.

V is TRBV13 and J is TRBJ2-1; D is possibly TRBD2 (6 bases). Trimming took off 6 bases at V and 7 bases at J, with 16 bases between the two ends. CDR3 length: 14 residues. Germline CDR1 reads PRHDT; CDR2 reads FYEKMQ (reference sequence). This chain's CDR3 is CASRLSGVTNEQFF. CDR3 bases: TGTGCCAGCAGGCTTTCGGGGGTTACGAATGAGCAGTTCTTC.